The present T cell receptor (beta chain) was sequenced within a study of T cell responses to AZD1222 COVID-19 vaccine. From germline, CDR1 is LNHNV and CDR2 YYDKDF (reference sequence). V was pared by 8 bases and J by 4 bases, with 18 bases between. CDR3 size: 15 residues. Sequenced by immunoSEQ multiplex PCR; TCRdb stores in-frame clones only, minus some. Among around 100,000 clones listed, 80% to 90% were seen once. The material was peripheral blood, obtained on day 0 of AZD1222 vaccination. The V gene is TRBV15, the J gene TRBJ1-5, with TRBD1 as a possible D gene (6 bases). This receptor was obtained from an adult in good health. Here the CDR3 DNA reads TGTGCCACCCGCCCATCCCCCGGACAGAATCAGCCCCAGCATTTT. Translated: CATRPSPGQNQPQHF.